The T cell receptor (beta chain) described here comes from a study of blood T cell repertoires in COVID-19. Study details: From the United States, Italy and Spain came samples of acute and convalescent COVID-19. T cells, B-cell-depleted T cells, or PBMCs supplied cDNA or gDNA.

Assay: immunoSEQ multiplex PCR; the TCRdb copy retains only in-frame clones and omits some. The sample includes some 150,000 clones, roughly 85% of them seen just once. This clone appeared a single time. Per germline, CDR1 MNHEY and CDR2 SVGEGT. The CDR3 sequence is 16 residues long. The J segment lost 1 base and the V segment lost 8 bases, leaving 11 bases of the junction unmatched. This sequence originates from a man in his 70s with acute or convalescent COVID-19. Sequenced material: peripheral blood. The J gene is TRBJ2-7, the V gene TRBV6-2 or TRBV6-3; TRBD1 agrees at 10 bases. The CDR3 DNA sequence: TGTGCCAGCGGCCCCGCGGGACAGGGGACTTCCTACGAGCAGTACTTC. This encodes CASGPAGQGTSYEQYF.